These T cell receptor beta chains were read from a single sample in a study of CD8+ T cells in alopecia areata. Data came from immunoSEQ multiplex PCR; TCRdb stores just in-frame clones and leaves some out. Of approximately 180,000 clones listed, approximately 56% are singletons. Sample: CD4+ T cells sorted from blood, taken at week 0. The receptors shown here come from a human donor with alopecia areata. CDR3s include the opening cysteine and the closing phenylalanine or tryptophan.

j_gene | v_gene | CDR3aa
TRBJ1-1 | TRBV6-5 | CASSYRLGSEAFF
TRBJ2-7 | TRBV5-1 | CASSLGAHTSGGPPYEQYF
TRBJ1-6 | TRBV5-1 | CASRRGGDSPLHF
TRBJ1-2 | TRBV11-3 | CASISGIRSYGYTF
TRBJ1-2 | TRBV20-1 | CSVLRDGYTF
TRBJ1-3 | TRBV14 | CASSRQFGGASGNTIYF
TRBJ1-5 | TRBV29-1 | CSVQDRGQPQHF
TRBJ2-5 | TRBV29-1 | CSVPRPKGTQYF
TRBJ1-1 | TRBV9 | CASSVVQNTEAFF
TRBJ1-2 | TRBV5-1 | CASSLEVTYGYTF
TRBJ1-1 | TRBV18 | CASSPAAGGPGNTEAFF
TRBJ1-1 | TRBV30 | CAWSVTAAGTEAFF